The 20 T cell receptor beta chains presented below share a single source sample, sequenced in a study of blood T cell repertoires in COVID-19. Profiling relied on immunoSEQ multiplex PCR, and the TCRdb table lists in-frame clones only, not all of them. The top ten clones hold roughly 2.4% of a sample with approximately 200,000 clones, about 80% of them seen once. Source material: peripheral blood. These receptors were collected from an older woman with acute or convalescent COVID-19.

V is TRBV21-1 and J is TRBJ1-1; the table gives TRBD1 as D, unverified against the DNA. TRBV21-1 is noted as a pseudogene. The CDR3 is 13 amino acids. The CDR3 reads CASSKQGSTEAFF. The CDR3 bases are TGTGCCAGCAGCAAACAGGGGAGCACTGAAGCTTTCTTT.

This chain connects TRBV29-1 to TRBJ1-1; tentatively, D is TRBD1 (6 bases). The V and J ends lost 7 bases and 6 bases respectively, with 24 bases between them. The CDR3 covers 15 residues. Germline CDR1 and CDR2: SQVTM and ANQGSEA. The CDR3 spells CSAREFKGESSEAFF. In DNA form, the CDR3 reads TGCAGCGCCAGGGAGTTTAAGGGGGAGTCGTCTGAAGCTTTCTTT. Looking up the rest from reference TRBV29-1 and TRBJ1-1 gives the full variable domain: SAVISQKPSRDICQRGTSLTIQCQVDSQVTMMFWYRQQPGQSLTLIATANQGSEATYESGFVIDKFPISRPNLTFSTLTVSNMSPEDSSIYLCSAREFKGESSEAFFGQGTRLTVV.

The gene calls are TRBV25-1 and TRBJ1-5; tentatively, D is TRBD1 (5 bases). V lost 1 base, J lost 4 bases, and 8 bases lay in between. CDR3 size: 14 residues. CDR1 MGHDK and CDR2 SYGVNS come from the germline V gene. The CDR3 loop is CASSEWTQNQPQHF. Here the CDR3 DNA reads TGTGCCAGCAGTGAATGGACACAGAATCAGCCCCAGCATTTT. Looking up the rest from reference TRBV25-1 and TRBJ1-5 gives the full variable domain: EADIYQTPRYLVIGTGKKITLECSQTMGHDKMYWYQQDPGMELHLIHYSYGVNSTEKGDLSSESTVSRIRTEHFPLTLESARPSHTSQYLCASSEWTQNQPQHFGDGTRLSIL.

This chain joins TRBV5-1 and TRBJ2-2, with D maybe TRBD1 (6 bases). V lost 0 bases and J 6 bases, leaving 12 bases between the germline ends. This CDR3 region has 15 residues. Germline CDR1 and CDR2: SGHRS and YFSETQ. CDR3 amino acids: CASSLARQVAGELFF. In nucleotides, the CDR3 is TGCGCCAGCAGCTTGGCAAGACAGGTTGCCGGGGAGCTGTTTTTT.

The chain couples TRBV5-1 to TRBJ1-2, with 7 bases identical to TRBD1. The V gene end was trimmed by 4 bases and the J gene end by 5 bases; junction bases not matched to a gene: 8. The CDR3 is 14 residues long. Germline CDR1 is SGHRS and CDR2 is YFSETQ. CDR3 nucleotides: TGCGCCAGCAGCCCCGGGACAGCCGGATATGGCTACACCTTC. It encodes CASSPGTAGYGYTF.

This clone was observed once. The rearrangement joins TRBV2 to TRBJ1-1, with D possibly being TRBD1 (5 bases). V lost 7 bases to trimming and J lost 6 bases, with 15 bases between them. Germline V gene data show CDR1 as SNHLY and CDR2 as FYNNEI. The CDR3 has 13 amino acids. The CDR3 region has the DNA TGTGCCAGCAATTCAGGGTCGGGGGCTGAAGCTTTCTTT. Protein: CASNSGSGAEAFF. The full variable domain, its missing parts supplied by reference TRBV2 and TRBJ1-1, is EPEVTQTPSHQVTQMGQEVILRCVPISNHLYFYWYRQILGQKVEFLVSFYNNEISEKSEIFDDQFSVERPDGSNFTLKIRSTKLEDSAMYFCASNSGSGAEAFFGQGTRLTVV.

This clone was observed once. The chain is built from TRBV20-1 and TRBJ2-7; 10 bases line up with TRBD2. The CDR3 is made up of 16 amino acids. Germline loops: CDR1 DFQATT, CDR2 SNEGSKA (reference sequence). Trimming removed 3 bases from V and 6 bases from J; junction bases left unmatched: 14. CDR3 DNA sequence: TGCAGTGCTAGTTATTTCGCTAGCGGGGGTTCGGGCGAGCAGTACTTC. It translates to CSASYFASGGSGEQYF.

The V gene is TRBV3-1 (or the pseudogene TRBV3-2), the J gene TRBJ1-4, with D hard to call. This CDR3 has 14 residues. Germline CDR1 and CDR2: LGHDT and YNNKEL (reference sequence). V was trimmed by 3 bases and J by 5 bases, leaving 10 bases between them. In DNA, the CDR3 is TGTGCCAGCAGCCACCGGGGATTCAATGAAAAACTGTTTTTT. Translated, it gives CASSHRGFNEKLFF.

CDR3 nucleotides: TGTGCCAGCAGCTTAACCGGTCGCACGAACCATTTCACCGGGGAGCTGTTTTTT. It yields the protein CASSLTGRTNHFTGELFF. The chain has TRBV11-2 and TRBJ2-2; unclear D gene. Germline CDR1 is SGHAT and CDR2 is FQNNGV. Between the trimmed V and J ends, which lost 2 bases and 4 bases, there was a span of 20 bases. The CDR3 runs 18 residues.

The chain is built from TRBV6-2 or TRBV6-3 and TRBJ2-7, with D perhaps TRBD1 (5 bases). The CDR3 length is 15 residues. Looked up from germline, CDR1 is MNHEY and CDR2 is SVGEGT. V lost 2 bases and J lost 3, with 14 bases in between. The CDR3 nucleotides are TGTGCCAGCAGTTACGGGATCGGCAGGGTCTACGAGCAGTACTTC. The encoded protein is CASSYGIGRVYEQYF.

The CDR3 sequence is CVRSLCSEKLFF. For the CDR3, the DNA is TGTGTCAGAAGCTTATGTAGTGAAAAACTGTTTTTT. This chain connects TRBV7-5 to TRBJ1-4. TRBV7-5 is shown as a pseudogene. This CDR3 has 12 residues.

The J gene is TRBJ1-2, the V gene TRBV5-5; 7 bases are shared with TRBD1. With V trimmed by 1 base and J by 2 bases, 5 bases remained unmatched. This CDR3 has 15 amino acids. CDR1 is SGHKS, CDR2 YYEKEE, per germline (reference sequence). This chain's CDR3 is CASSLRGGQNYGYTF. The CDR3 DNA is TGTGCCAGCAGCTTGAGAGGGGGCCAAAACTATGGCTACACCTTC.

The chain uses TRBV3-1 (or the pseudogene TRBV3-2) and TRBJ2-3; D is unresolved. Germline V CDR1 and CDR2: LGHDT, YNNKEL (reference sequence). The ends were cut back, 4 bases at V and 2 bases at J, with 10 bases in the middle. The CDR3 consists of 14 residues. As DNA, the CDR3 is TGTGCCAGCAGCCCCGACATCTACACAGATACGCAGTATTTT. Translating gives CASSPDIYTDTQYF.

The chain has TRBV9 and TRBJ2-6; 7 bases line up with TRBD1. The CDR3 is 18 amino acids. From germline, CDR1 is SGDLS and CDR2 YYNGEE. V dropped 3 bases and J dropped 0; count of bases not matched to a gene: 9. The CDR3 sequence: CASSAEDRVYSGANVLTF. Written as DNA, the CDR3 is TGTGCCAGCAGCGCTGAAGACAGGGTCTACTCTGGGGCCAACGTCCTGACTTTC.

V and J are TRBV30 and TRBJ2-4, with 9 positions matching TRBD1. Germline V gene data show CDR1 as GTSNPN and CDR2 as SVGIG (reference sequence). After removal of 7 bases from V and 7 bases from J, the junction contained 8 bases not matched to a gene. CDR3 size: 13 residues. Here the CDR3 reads CAYRDREVNIQYF. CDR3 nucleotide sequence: TGTGCCTACCGGGACAGGGAGGTCAACATTCAGTACTTC.

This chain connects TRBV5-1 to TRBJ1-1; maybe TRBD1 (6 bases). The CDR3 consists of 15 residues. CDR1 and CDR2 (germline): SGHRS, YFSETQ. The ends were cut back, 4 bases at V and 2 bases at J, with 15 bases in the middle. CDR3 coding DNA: TGCGCCAGCAGCGCCCTGGACAGTAGAAACACTGAAGCTTTCTTT. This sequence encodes CASSALDSRNTEAFF. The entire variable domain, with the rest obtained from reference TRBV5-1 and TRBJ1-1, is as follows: KAGVTQTPRYLIKTRGQQVTLSCSPISGHRSVSWYQQTPGQGLQFLFEYFSETQRNKGNFPGRFSGRQFSNSRSEMNVSTLELGDSALYLCASSALDSRNTEAFFGQGTRLTVV.

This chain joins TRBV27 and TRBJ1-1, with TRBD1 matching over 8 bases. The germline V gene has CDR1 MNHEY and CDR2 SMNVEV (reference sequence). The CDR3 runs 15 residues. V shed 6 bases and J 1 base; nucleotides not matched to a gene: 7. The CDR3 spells CASRQRQGKNTEAFF. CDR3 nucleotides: TGTGCCAGCAGGCAGAGACAGGGGAAGAACACTGAAGCTTTCTTT.

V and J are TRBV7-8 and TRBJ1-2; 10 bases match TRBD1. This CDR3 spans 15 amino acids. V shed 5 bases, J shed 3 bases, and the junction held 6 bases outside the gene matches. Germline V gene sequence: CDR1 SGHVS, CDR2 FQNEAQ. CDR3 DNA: TGTGCCAGCAGCCCAGAGGGACAGGGGTACTATGGCTACACCTTC. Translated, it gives CASSPEGQGYYGYTF.

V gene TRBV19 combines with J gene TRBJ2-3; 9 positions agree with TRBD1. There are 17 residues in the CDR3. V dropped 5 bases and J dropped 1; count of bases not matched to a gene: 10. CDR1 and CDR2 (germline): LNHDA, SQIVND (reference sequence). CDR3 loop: CASSPLRGQGRTDTQYF. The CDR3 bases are TGTGCCAGTAGTCCCCTTAGGGGACAGGGACGCACAGATACGCAGTATTTT.

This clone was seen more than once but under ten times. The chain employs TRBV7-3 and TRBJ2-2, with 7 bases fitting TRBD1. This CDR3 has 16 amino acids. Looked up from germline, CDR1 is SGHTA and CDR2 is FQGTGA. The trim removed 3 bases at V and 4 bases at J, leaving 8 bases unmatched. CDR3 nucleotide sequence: TGTGCCAGCAGCTTGACAGGGACCCCAACCACCGGGGAGCTGTTTTTT. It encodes CASSLTGTPTTGELFF.